A single sample is the source of the 22 T cell receptor beta chains below, sequenced in a study of glioma-infiltrating T cells. Using RNA template, CDR3s of TCR alpha and beta were amplified with iRepertoire arm-PCR. TCRdb re-called the multiplex PCR reads with MiXCR, one entry per CDR3 protein. Of roughly 120,000 distinct CDR3 sequences listed, approximately 23% are singletons. Sequenced material: glioma tissue, nonneoplastic brain tissue, or PBMCs (not recorded which). The receptors were gathered from a human donor with low-grade glioma or glioblastoma, undergoing nonglioma brain surgery, or in good health (not recorded which).

V usage is TRBV12-3 or TRBV12-4 and J usage is TRBJ1-6, with D hard to call. Trimming stripped 2 bases from V and 8 bases from J, with 10 bases between. The CDR3 extends over 14 amino acids. The CDR3 nucleotides are TGTGCCAGCAGTTTACATCGAGGTGATTCACCCCTCCACTTT. It is translated as CASSLHRGDSPLHF.

At least ten counts were recorded for this clonotype. The DNA for the CDR3 is TGTGCCAGCGGGCTCGACCAGCCCCAGCATTTT. Translation: CASGLDQPQHF. The gene calls are TRBV7-8 and TRBJ1-5; the D is unclear. V gave up 8 bases and J gave up 7 bases, with 9 bases separating them. The length of the CDR3 is 11 residues. CDR1 and CDR2 (germline): SGHVS, FQNEAQ.

This clonotype was picked up many times. This rearrangement joins TRBV18 to TRBJ2-7, with 7 bases aligning to TRBD2. With V trimmed by 3 bases and J by 1 base, 3 bases remained unmatched. The CDR3 length is 14 residues. In germline, CDR1 is KGHSH, CDR2 LQKENI. The CDR3 region is CASSPSSGSYEQYF. The CDR3 DNA reads TGTGCCAGCTCACCTTCTAGCGGATCCTACGAGCAGTACTTC.

In this sample, this clonotype turned up many times. V and J are TRBV15 and TRBJ2-7, with a possible D match to TRBD2 (6 bases). The CDR3 runs to 13 residues. Germline lookup yields CDR1 LNHNV and CDR2 YYDKDF (reference sequence). The V end was cut by 4 bases, the J end by 7 bases, with 14 bases between. CDR3 bases: TGTGCCACCAGCACAGGAGGGGCTGGGGAGCAGTACTTC. Translating gives CATSTGGAGEQYF.

This clonotype has just a few counts. A much larger clone differs by one base, so this may be a read error. The chain combines TRBV20-1 with TRBJ2-1; a weak D match, TRBD2 (6 bases). Germline V gene data show CDR1 as DFQATT and CDR2 as SNEGSKA (reference sequence). CDR3 size: 14 residues. Trimming cost V 6 bases and J 1 base, with 13 bases left between them. The CDR3 bases are TGCAGTGCGTGGGACTCCAGATCCTACAATGAGCAGTTCTTC. Its translation is CSAWDSRSYNEQFF.

This clonotype appeared many times. The chain recombines TRBV4-1 with TRBJ2-7; 8 bases match TRBD1. V gave up 4 bases and J gave up 1 base; unmatched junction bases: 0. Germline V lookup: CDR1 MGHRA, CDR2 YSYEKL. CDR3 size: 13 residues. CDR3 loop: CASSRTGSYEQYF. Here the CDR3 DNA reads TGCGCCAGCAGCCGGACAGGGTCCTACGAGCAGTACTTC.

The chain has TRBV20-1 and TRBJ2-1; 8 positions agree with TRBD2. The germline V gene has CDR1 DFQATT and CDR2 SNEGSKA (reference sequence). This CDR3 spans 20 amino acids. The trim removed 6 bases at V and 5 bases at J, leaving 27 bases unmatched. CDR3 sequence reads: CSARLGRGSTGTSPHNEQFF. CDR3 nucleotides: TGCAGTGCCCGCCTGGGGCGGGGCAGCACAGGGACTAGTCCACACAATGAGCAGTTCTTC.

This clonotype was observed at least ten times. The V gene is TRBV4-3, the J gene TRBJ2-7; D is unclear. The CDR3 sequence is 13 residues long. Germline V gene sequence: CDR1 LGHNA, CDR2 YSLEER. The ends were cut back, 3 bases at V and 9 bases at J, with 15 bases in the middle. The DNA of the CDR3 is TGCGCCAGCAGCCATATCAGTGGTACGAGGCAGTACTTC. This encodes CASSHISGTRQYF.

This clonotype was found once. At one end, the junction sequence differs from germline, possibly due to a read error. This sequence joins TRBV28 and TRBJ1-5; D gene uncertain. The CDR3 is 13 residues long. Germline V gene lookup returns CDR1 MDHEN and CDR2 SYDVKM. CDR3 nucleotides: TGTGCCAGCTCTGTACAGCGCAATCGGCCCCAGCATTTT. Translation: CASSVQRNRPQHF.

This clonotype was seen at least ten times. The chain uses TRBV24-1 and TRBJ2-7, with D possibly being TRBD1 (6 bases). Per germline, CDR1 KGHDR and CDR2 SFDVKD. V was clipped by 3 bases and J by 6 bases, with 17 bases between them. CDR3 length equals 15 residues. The CDR3 nucleotides read TGTGCCACCAGTGATCCGCGGACAGTTGAGTGCGAGCAGTACTTC. Translation: CATSDPRTVECEQYF.

Points on this clonotype: A much larger clone differs from this one at a single base, so this may be a read error. This chain links TRBV4-1 with TRBJ2-3; D is unclear. Germline CDR1 reads MGHRA; CDR2 reads YSYEKL. The CDR3 runs 15 residues. This chain's CDR3 is CASSQDVGYTDAQYF. CDR3 nucleotides: TGCGCCAGCAGCCAAGATGTAGGATATACAGATGCGCAGTATTTT.

This clonotype was seen a handful of times. The rearrangement uses TRBV12-3 or TRBV12-4 and TRBJ2-1; D unresolved. V lost 7 bases, J lost 0 bases, and 19 bases lay in between. CDR3 length: 17 amino acids. The CDR3 DNA reads as TGTGCCAGCACCGGCCTCTTTGCGCTGAGCTCCTACAATGAGCAGTTCTTC. This encodes CASTGLFALSSYNEQFF.

In this sample, this clonotype turned up once. Germline is not matched at one junction end, which may reflect a read error. The chain links TRBV5-1 to TRBJ2-1; the match to TRBD2 covers 13 bases. The germline CDR1 and CDR2 sequences are SGHRS and YFSETQ. This CDR3 comprises 18 residues. This chain's CDR3 is CASSPGLAGLTSYSEQFF. CDR3 nucleotide sequence: TGCGCCAGCAGCCCGGGACTAGCGGGACTAACCTCCTACAGTGAGCAGTTCTTC.

This clonotype was detected many times. The chain has TRBV15 and TRBJ2-3; TRBD1 aligns across 7 bases. This CDR3 has 14 residues. Germline V lookup: CDR1 LNHNV, CDR2 YYDKDF (reference sequence). Germline trimming cut 8 bases from V and 5 bases from J; bases unmatched to any gene: 10. This CDR3 reads CATGRQGLGDTQYF. CDR3 nucleotides: TGTGCCACCGGTAGACAGGGTTTAGGAGATACGCAGTATTTT.

This clonotype was seen many times. The CDR3, as DNA: TGTGCCAGCAGTTACTCGACGAATGGAGTGCAGTACTTC. It yields the protein CASSYSTNGVQYF. The genes are TRBV6-6 and TRBJ2-7; D unresolved. The V and J ends lost 0 bases and 9 bases respectively, with 12 bases between them. Germline V gives CDR1 MNHNY, CDR2 SVGAGI (reference sequence). This CDR3 has 13 amino acids.

This clonotype was picked up many times. The V call is TRBV20-1, the J call TRBJ2-7; D remains ambiguous. The CDR3 is 12 amino acids. V was shortened by 3 bases and J by 0 bases, with 6 bases between the two germline ends. Per the germline V gene, CDR1 is DFQATT and CDR2 is SNEGSKA (reference sequence). Here the CDR3 reads CSASSHSYEQYF. In nucleotides, the CDR3 is TGCAGTGCTAGTAGTCACTCCTACGAGCAGTACTTC.

To note about this clonotype: A much larger clone is a single base away; this may be a read error. V usage is TRBV6-5 and J usage is TRBJ2-3; D might be TRBD1 (6 bases). The CDR3 has 14 amino acids. Germline loops: CDR1 MNHEY, CDR2 SVGAGI. The CDR3 coding sequence is TGTGTCAGCACCAACCAGGACAGTACAGATACGCAGTATTTT. Its translation: CVSTNQDSTDTQYF.

This clonotype appeared many times. V is TRBV4-1 and J is TRBJ2-3; no clear D. Germline V gives CDR1 MGHRA, CDR2 YSYEKL. The CDR3 consists of 16 residues. Trimming stripped 1 base from V and 4 bases from J, with 15 bases between. Here the CDR3 reads CASSQVSTGSADTQYF. As DNA, the CDR3 is TGCGCCAGCAGCCAAGTGTCTACCGGGTCAGCAGATACGCAGTATTTT.

This chain connects TRBV20-1 to TRBJ2-3; 10 nucleotides agree with TRBD2. The CDR3 spans 15 residues. V dropped 1 base and J dropped 5; count of bases not matched to a gene: 6. The germline CDR1 and CDR2 sequences are DFQATT and SNEGSKA (reference sequence). The CDR3 is CSARVAASGRDTQYF. The CDR3 nucleotides are TGCAGTGCTAGAGTTGCGGCTAGCGGGAGAGATACGCAGTATTTT.

This clonotype turned up a few times. The chain uses TRBV19 and TRBJ2-7; a possible D gene is TRBD2 (6 bases). CDR1 and CDR2 from the germline V gene are LNHDA and SQIVND (reference sequence). V gave up 1 base and J gave up 0 bases, with 7 bases separating them. The CDR3 has 14 amino acids. CDR3 protein: CASSIAGSSYEQYF. CDR3 in DNA: TGTGCCAGTAGTATAGCCGGGAGCTCCTACGAGCAGTACTTC. The full variable domain, rest sourced from reference TRBV19 and TRBJ2-7, is DGGITQSPKYLFRKEGQNVTLSCEQNLNHDAMYWYRQDPGQGLRLIYYSQIVNDFQKGDIAEGYSVSREKKESFPLTVTSAQKNPTAFYLCASSIAGSSYEQYFGPGTRLTVT.

In its sample, this clonotype was seen many times. This chain uses TRBV27 with TRBJ2-7; 7 bases are shared with TRBD1. J lost 6 bases, V lost 6 bases, and 11 bases had no gene match. Germline CDR1 MNHEY, CDR2 SMNVEV (reference sequence). The CDR3 runs 14 residues. CDR3 in DNA: TGTGCCAGCAGAGCGGACAGGCAACTAGGCGAGCAGTACTTC. Its translation is CASRADRQLGEQYF.

Written as DNA, the CDR3 is TGTGCCAGCAGTTCCCAGCCAGGGACCACTGAAGCTTTCTTT. Protein product: CASSSQPGTTEAFF. The chain is built from TRBV12-3 or TRBV12-4 and TRBJ1-1, with D perhaps TRBD1 (5 bases). V was trimmed by 4 bases and J by 4 bases, leaving 13 bases between them. This CDR3 comprises 14 residues.